The sequence of this TCR beta chain was determined in a study of CD8 T cells in ankylosing spondylitis. Study results and limitations: A TCR beta motif made of several highly homologous variants seemed typical of ankylosing spondylitis blood. Disease-linked clones displayed a CD8+ phenotype and appeared relatively rarely in peripheral blood.

Germline lookup yields CDR1 MGHRA and CDR2 YSYEKL. This CDR3 contains 15 residues. Trimming pared 4 bases from V and 6 bases from J, leaving 16 bases between. In regard to this clonotype: The antigen is unknown.

For TCR beta, libraries came from quantitative 5'-RACE with molecular barcodes. TCRdb reprocessed the 5' RACE reads via MiXCR and lists one record per CDR3 protein. This table holds around 440,000 distinct CDR3 sequences, about 15% found once. The material sequenced was blood, either unsorted or a sorted T cell fraction (not recorded which). The chain is built from TRBV4-1 and TRBJ2-1; D gene unclear. This sequence was found in a male donor with ankylosing spondylitis. The CDR3 sequence: CASSPRLVSGNEQFF. The CDR3 coding sequence is TGCGCCAGCAGCCCGCGCCTGGTTTCGGGCAATGAGCAGTTCTTC.